Each of the 28 T cell receptor beta chains below was sequenced from the same sample in a study of identical twins. TCRdb re-called the 5' RACE reads through MiXCR, storing one row per CDR3 protein. The sample yields some 900,000 distinct CDR3 sequences, about 12% seen once. These records were also assigned to another study, of yellow fever vaccine responses in identical twins.

Sequenced input: PBMCs. The source is a young woman in good health.

This chain connects TRBV6-2 or TRBV6-3 to TRBJ2-6, with D perhaps TRBD2 (6 bases). The germline V gene encodes CDR1 MNHEY and CDR2 SVGEGT. Deletions cut 6 bases from V and 9 bases from J, with 21 bases between. The CDR3 runs 16 residues. CDR3 amino acids: CASSSGLLEWGNVLTF. The CDR3 bases are TGTGCCAGCAGCTCGGGACTCCTGGAGTGGGGCAACGTCCTGACTTTC.

This clonotype was seen a handful of times. The gene calls are TRBV7-8 and TRBJ2-3; D remains ambiguous. Germline V gene sequence: CDR1 SGHVS, CDR2 FQNEAQ. This CDR3 has 16 residues. V lost 0 bases and J lost 4, with 14 bases in between. The CDR3 DNA reads TGTGCCAGCAGCTTAGCCGTCAGACCCCTCCCAGATACGCAGTATTTT. Amino acid sequence: CASSLAVRPLPDTQYF. The full variable domain, with the rest looked up from reference TRBV7-8 and TRBJ2-3, is GAGVSQSPRYKVAKRGQDVALRCDPISGHVSLFWYQQALGQGPEFLTYFQNEAQLDKSGLPSDRFFAERPEGSVSTLKIQRTQQEDSAVYLCASSLAVRPLPDTQYFGPGTRLTVL.

This clonotype showed up many times. This chain links TRBV20-1 with TRBJ2-1; no clear D. Trimming stripped 0 bases from V and 5 bases from J, with 8 bases between. The length of the CDR3 is 13 residues. Germline V gene sequence: CDR1 DFQATT, CDR2 SNEGSKA (reference sequence). As DNA, the CDR3 is TGCAGTGCTAGAGATGGCAGAAACAATGAGCAGTTCTTC. Translating it yields CSARDGRNNEQFF.

This clonotype was detected a few times. The CDR3 DNA is TGTGCCAGCTCAGGACAGAGAAGTAACACCTACGAGCAGTACGTC. This codes for CASSGQRSNTYEQYV. The gene calls are TRBV18 and TRBJ2-7; a possible D gene is TRBD1 (6 bases). The CDR3 totals 15 residues. Germline loops: CDR1 KGHSH, CDR2 LQKENI. Trimming cost V 5 bases and J 2 bases, with 16 bases left between them.

This clonotype was seen a handful of times. J is TRBJ1-2 and V is TRBV3-1; 10 positions match TRBD1. With 4 bases clipped from V and 1 base from J, the junction kept 6 bases outside the gene matches. This CDR3 region has 16 residues. Germline V gene sequence: CDR1 LGHDT, CDR2 YNNKEL (reference sequence). The CDR3 loop reads CASSRNRDRGNYGYTF. CDR3 sequence (DNA): TGTGCCAGCAGCCGGAACCGGGACAGGGGTAACTATGGCTACACCTTC.

This clonotype was counted only a few times. The V and J genes are TRBV20-1 and TRBJ2-1; 9 nucleotides line up with TRBD2. Trimming removed 1 base from V and 8 bases from J; junction bases left unmatched: 12. Germline loops: CDR1 DFQATT, CDR2 SNEGSKA (reference sequence). The CDR3 contains 16 residues. The CDR3 nucleotides are TGCAGTGCTAGAGTCCGCGGCGGGAGGGCCGGGGATGAGCAGTTCTTC. This encodes CSARVRGGRAGDEQFF.

V and J are TRBV13 and TRBJ2-7, with a weak D call TRBD1 (5 bases). The V end was cut by 1 base, the J end by 5 bases, with 15 bases between. CDR1 PRHDT and CDR2 FYEKMQ come from the germline V gene (reference sequence). This CDR3 has 15 amino acids. This chain's CDR3 is CASSLVPAGFDEQYF. CDR3 coding DNA: TGTGCCAGCAGCTTAGTTCCTGCAGGGTTCGACGAGCAGTACTTC.

The sample holds a few counts of this clonotype. The chain has TRBV28 and TRBJ2-1; 13 bases align to TRBD2. The CDR3 has 17 residues. V lost 6 bases and J lost 3; bases outside the gene matches: 8. Germline V gives CDR1 MDHEN, CDR2 SYDVKM. CDR3 nucleotide sequence: TGTGCCAGCAGCTACGGACTAGCGGGGGTTTTCTACAATGAGCAGTTCTTC. This codes for CASSYGLAGVFYNEQFF.

This clonotype came up a few times. The rearrangement links TRBV2 to TRBJ2-4, with D hard to call. V lost 1 base and J lost 0, with 10 bases in between. CDR3 length equals 16 residues. Germline assignment: CDR1 SNHLY and CDR2 FYNNEI. In DNA, the CDR3 is TGTGCCAGCAGTGAAGAGTCACCCATAGCCAAAAACATTCAGTACTTC. Translated: CASSEESPIAKNIQYF.

On this clonotype itself: This may stem from a read error, because a much larger clone lies one nucleotide away. The chain uses TRBV9 and TRBJ2-1; no definite D call. This CDR3 region has 14 residues. In germline, CDR1 is SGDLS, CDR2 YYNGEE. CDR3: CASSVGPLPDERFF. CDR3 DNA: TGTGCCAGCAGCGTAGGCCCCCTACCGGATGAGCGGTTCTTC.

Details on this clonotype: The junction differs from germline at one of its ends, possibly a read error. The V and J genes are TRBV27 and TRBJ1-5; D uncertain. The CDR3 is made up of 15 amino acids. Germline V gene sequence: CDR1 MNHEY, CDR2 SMNVEV (reference sequence). CDR3 region: CASSKWGDSDQPQHF. In nucleotides, the CDR3 is TGTGCCAGCAGTAAGTGGGGTGATAGCGATCAGCCCCAGCATTTT.

The rearrangement uses TRBV4-1 and TRBJ2-1; maybe TRBD2 (5 bases). Trimming took off 1 base at V and 7 bases at J, with 20 bases between the two ends. The germline gives CDR1 MGHRA, CDR2 YSYEKL. CDR3 size: 17 residues. The CDR3 loop reads CASSQVRGVWGRNEQFF. Written as DNA, the CDR3 is TGCGCCAGCAGCCAAGTACGGGGAGTGTGGGGTCGAAATGAGCAGTTCTTC.

The J gene is TRBJ2-7, the V gene TRBV6-5; D ambiguous. Germline CDR1 and CDR2: MNHEY and SVGAGI. The V and J ends lost 2 bases and 5 bases respectively, with 13 bases between them. The CDR3 consists of 14 residues. The DNA of the CDR3 is TGTGCCAGCAGTTACACACCTGGTTCCCACGAGCAGTACTTC. It is translated as CASSYTPGSHEQYF.

This clonotype was observed at least ten times. The chain recombines TRBV6-5 with TRBJ2-5; D is unresolved. The V gene lost 6 bases and the J gene lost 5 bases, with 10 bases spanning the gap. This CDR3 contains 12 residues. Germline V gives CDR1 MNHEY, CDR2 SVGAGI. CDR3 in amino acids: CASSSGLETQYF. The CDR3 nucleotides read TGTGCCAGCAGCTCCGGGCTCGAGACCCAGTACTTC.

This clonotype was seen a handful of times. V and J are TRBV15 and TRBJ1-3, with a possible D match to TRBD1 (6 bases). The CDR3 is 19 residues long. Looked up from germline, CDR1 is LNHNV and CDR2 is YYDKDF (reference sequence). Trimming removed 2 bases at V and 0 bases at J, with 20 bases between. In nucleotides, the CDR3 is TGTGCCACCAGCAGACCTCAGGGGTACTCCCTTTCCTCTGGAAACACCATATATTTT. Amino acid sequence: CATSRPQGYSLSSGNTIYF.

This clonotype was found a few times. This chain connects TRBV2 to TRBJ2-1; tentative D call: TRBD2 (6 bases). V lost 7 bases to trimming and J lost 4 bases, with 14 bases between them. The CDR3 spans 14 residues. Germline CDR1 SNHLY, CDR2 FYNNEI. CDR3 region: CASIRTIAYNEQFF. In DNA, the CDR3 is TGTGCCAGCATCCGGACTATCGCTTACAATGAGCAGTTCTTC. The variable domain in full, completed from reference TRBV2 and TRBJ2-1, reads EPEVTQTPSHQVTQMGQEVILRCVPISNHLYFYWYRQILGQKVEFLVSFYNNEISEKSEIFDDQFSVERPDGSNFTLKIRSTKLEDSAMYFCASIRTIAYNEQFFGPGTRLTVL.

This clonotype was seen a handful of times. The V and J genes are TRBV7-8 and TRBJ2-5; D possibly corresponds to TRBD2 (5 bases). Trimming stripped 1 base from V and 2 bases from J, with 8 bases between. CDR3 length: 14 residues. Germline V lookup: CDR1 SGHVS, CDR2 FQNEAQ. The CDR3 nucleotides read TGTGCCAGCAGCTTAGATCCGGGACAAGAGACCCAGTACTTC. Residues: CASSLDPGQETQYF.

This clonotype was counted at least ten times. The chain recombines TRBV28 with TRBJ1-2; D unresolved. The CDR3 covers 16 residues. V was clipped by 6 bases and J by 1 base, with 18 bases between them. Germline CDR1 MDHEN, CDR2 SYDVKM. The CDR3 DNA follows: TGTGCCAGCAGCCCCCCTGGGCCTCCTCATAACTATGGCTACACCTTC. Its translation is CASSPPGPPHNYGYTF.

This clonotype appeared a few times. The chain carries TRBV3-1 and TRBJ1-1; 8 bases fit TRBD1. CDR3 length: 16 amino acids. Trimming took 5 bases from V and 4 from J; bases not matched to a gene: 12. Germline CDR1 reads LGHDT; CDR2 reads YNNKEL (reference sequence). This CDR3 reads CASSIQGAIRGTEAFF. The CDR3 DNA reads TGTGCCAGCAGCATTCAGGGGGCGATCCGGGGCACTGAAGCTTTCTTT.

This clonotype was counted many times. This chain links TRBV7-9 with TRBJ2-1; no reliable D call. This CDR3 comprises 13 residues. V dropped 3 bases and J dropped 8 bases, with 11 bases sitting between them. The germline V gene encodes CDR1 SEHNR and CDR2 FQNEAQ (reference sequence). The CDR3 loop is CASSFETFHEQFF. DNA of the CDR3: TGTGCCAGCAGCTTCGAGACGTTCCATGAGCAGTTCTTC.

This clonotype was seen only a few times. V gene TRBV12-3 or TRBV12-4 combines with J gene TRBJ1-5; 7 positions match TRBD1. Losses at the gene ends were 8 bases for V and 4 bases for J; bases not matched to a gene: 5. The CDR3 is made up of 13 amino acids. The CDR3 DNA reads TGTGCCAGCGGGACAGTAGGGAATCAGCCCCAGCATTTT. This gives the protein CASGTVGNQPQHF.

The rearrangement links TRBV3-1 to TRBJ1-4, with D unresolved. Between the trimmed V and J ends, which lost 2 bases and 2 bases, there was a span of 15 bases. The CDR3 covers 17 residues. Per the germline V gene, CDR1 is LGHDT and CDR2 is YNNKEL (reference sequence). The CDR3 here is CASSQRRQAGTNEKLFF. CDR3 bases: TGTGCCAGCAGCCAACGAAGGCAGGCGGGGACTAATGAAAAACTGTTTTTT. Full variable domain (rest looked up from reference TRBV3-1 and TRBJ1-4): DTAVSQTPKYLVTQMGNDKSIKCEQNLGHDTMYWYKQDSKKFLKIMFSYNNKELIINETVPNRFSPKSPDKAHLNLHINSLELGDSAVYFCASSQRRQAGTNEKLFFGSGTQLSVL.

The table lists this clonotype with a few counts. This sequence joins TRBV24-1 and TRBJ2-2; a weak D match, TRBD1 (6 bases). The CDR3 has 17 amino acids. V lost 2 bases, J lost 3 bases, and 15 bases lay in between. CDR1 KGHDR and CDR2 SFDVKD come from the germline V gene. CDR3 residues: CATSDYPVAGDTGELFF. The DNA of the CDR3 is TGTGCCACCAGTGATTACCCCGTCGCAGGGGACACCGGGGAGCTGTTTTTT.

Many counts were recorded for this clonotype. V usage is TRBV5-1 and J usage is TRBJ2-5, with D hard to call. Germline V gene data show CDR1 as SGHRS and CDR2 as YFSETQ. The length of the CDR3 is 14 residues. The V end was cut by 0 bases, the J end by 3 bases, with 9 bases between. Here the CDR3 reads CASSLGPLEETQYF. CDR3 DNA: TGCGCCAGCAGCTTGGGTCCGCTAGAAGAGACCCAGTACTTC. Full variable domain (missing parts from reference TRBV5-1 and TRBJ2-5): KAGVTQTPRYLIKTRGQQVTLSCSPISGHRSVSWYQQTPGQGLQFLFEYFSETQRNKGNFPGRFSGRQFSNSRSEMNVSTLELGDSALYLCASSLGPLEETQYFGPGTRLLVL.

V gene TRBV18 combines with J gene TRBJ2-2; D remains ambiguous. Trimming took off 2 bases at V and 1 base at J, with 8 bases between the two ends. The germline V gene has CDR1 KGHSH and CDR2 LQKENI. This CDR3 is built from 15 residues. The CDR3 nucleotides read TGTGCCAGCTCACCAATTTCGCTGAACACCGGGGAGCTGTTTTTT. Translation gives CASSPISLNTGELFF.

A few counts support this clonotype. The chain employs TRBV20-1 and TRBJ2-3; D not certain. The germline V gene has CDR1 DFQATT and CDR2 SNEGSKA (reference sequence). The CDR3 loop spans 16 amino acids. V was shortened by 4 bases and J by 0 bases, with 17 bases between the two germline ends. For the CDR3, the DNA is TGCAGTGCTAATCAACTTCTCCCTTCTAGCACAGATACGCAGTATTTT. As protein: CSANQLLPSSTDTQYF.

Ten or more counts support this clonotype. The chain couples TRBV3-1 to TRBJ2-1; D is unclear. V was cut by 2 bases and J by 2 bases, with 25 bases left in between. The CDR3 is 20 residues long. Looked up from germline, CDR1 is LGHDT and CDR2 is YNNKEL (reference sequence). In nucleotides, the CDR3 is TGTGCCAGCAGCCAAAGCTCCCCCGTACGGCGTCACAACACCTACAATGAGCAGTTCTTC. Protein sequence: CASSQSSPVRRHNTYNEQFF.

This clonotype was seen only a few times. The chain is built from TRBV20-1 and TRBJ1-1; D is uncertain. Germline V gene lookup returns CDR1 DFQATT and CDR2 SNEGSKA (reference sequence). V was trimmed by 0 bases and J by 0 bases, leaving 11 bases between them. This CDR3 comprises 15 residues. The CDR3 loop is CSARETIRVNTEAFF. CDR3 coding DNA: TGCAGTGCTAGAGAAACCATCCGAGTGAACACTGAAGCTTTCTTT.